This record covers a single T cell receptor (beta chain). Germline loops: CDR1 MNHEY, CDR2 SVGAGI. V was pared by 8 bases and J by 6 bases, with 9 bases of the junction left unmatched. The CDR3 extends over 14 amino acids. These data belong to a study of control samples from healthy donors and cancer patients. The table came from immunoSEQ multiplex PCR; TCRdb's copy has only in-frame clones and leaves some out. The data show some 35,000 clones, 90% to 95% seen once. The J gene is TRBJ2-1, the V gene TRBV6-5; 8 positions agree with TRBD2. The sequence was collected from a man aged 35 to 55 with colorectal cancer. The sample was PBMCs. The CDR3 bases are TGTGCCAGCCGCGTCGGACTAGCCTCCAATGAGCAGTTCTTC. It is translated as CASRVGLASNEQFF.